The source of this TCR beta chain is a study of T cell repertoires in cytomegalovirus infection. In the study overall: A matching HLA type, together with CMV infection, was signaled by public TCR beta signatures. Study-wide findings and caveats: HLA-C-restricted CMV-specific TCR beta clonotypes prevailed in the ex vivo response. Carriers of CMV plus the relevant HLA were identified by cumulative public TCR beta family frequency.

A single record per CDR3 protein comes from TCRdb applying MiXCR to the reads. Among around 43,000 distinct CDR3 sequences listed, 20% were seen once. This clonotype was counted a few times. The antigen is not known. The receptor was derived from a human donor in good health (CMV status not recorded). Some clones in this sample may be carry-over from other donors' samples. The specimen sequenced was PBMCs, sequenced either directly or after in vitro stimulation (not recorded which).

The DNA of the CDR3 is TGCAGTGCTGGGGGGACTAGCGGGAGGCGCTACGAGCAGTACTTC. This encodes CSAGGTSGRRYEQYF. This sequence joins TRBV20-1 and TRBJ2-7, with 15 bases identical to TRBD2. Trimming removed 5 bases from V and 3 bases from J; junction bases left unmatched: 5. This CDR3 has 15 amino acids. Germline V gene lookup returns CDR1 DFQATT and CDR2 SNEGSKA (reference sequence).